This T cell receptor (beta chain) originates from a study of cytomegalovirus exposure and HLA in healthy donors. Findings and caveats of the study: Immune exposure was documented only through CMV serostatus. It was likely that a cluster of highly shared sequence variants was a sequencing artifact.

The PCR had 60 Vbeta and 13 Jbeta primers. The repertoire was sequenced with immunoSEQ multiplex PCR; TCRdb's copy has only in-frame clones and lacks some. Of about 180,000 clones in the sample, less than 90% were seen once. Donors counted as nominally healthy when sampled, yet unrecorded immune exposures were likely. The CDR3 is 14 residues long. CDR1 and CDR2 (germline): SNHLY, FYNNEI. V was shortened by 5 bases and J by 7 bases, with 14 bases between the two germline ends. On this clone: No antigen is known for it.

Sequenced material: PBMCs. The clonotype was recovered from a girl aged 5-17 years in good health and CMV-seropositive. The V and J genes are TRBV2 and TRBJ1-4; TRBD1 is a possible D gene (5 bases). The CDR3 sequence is CASSRTWGGEKLFF. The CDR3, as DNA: TGTGCCAGCAGTAGGACCTGGGGGGGTGAAAAACTGTTTTTT.